The 5 T cell receptor beta chains given below trace back to one sample, sequenced in a study of T cell repertoires in cytomegalovirus infection. TCRdb analysed the reads with MiXCR anew, one entry per CDR3 protein. The table lists just over 450,000 distinct CDR3 sequences, 42% of them singletons. Their antigens remain unidentified. The sample in question was cultured PBMCs, obtained from culture after CMV antigen stimulation. Receptors were obtained from a human donor in good health (CMV status not recorded). Some clones in this sample may be carry-over from other donors' samples.

A word on this clonotype: Compared with germline, one end of the junction differs, possibly owing to a read error. V is TRBV6-6 and J is TRBJ1-1, with TRBD1 matching 7 bases. From germline, CDR1 is MNHNY and CDR2 SVGAGI (reference sequence). This CDR3 comprises 12 residues. CDR3 sequence reads: CSSRQGYTEAFF. CDR3 DNA: TGTTCCAGCAGACAGGGTTACACTGAAGCTTTCTTT.

The CDR3 coding sequence is TGTGCCAGCAGGAGGGGGGGGCTTGGGGGGCAGCCCCAGCATTTT. It translates to CASRRGGLGGQPQHF. The chain is built from TRBV6-5 and TRBJ1-5, with TRBD1 as a possible D gene (6 bases). The CDR3 contains 15 residues. Trimming pared 6 bases from V and 7 bases from J, leaving 19 bases between. Germline V gene sequence: CDR1 MNHEY, CDR2 SVGAGI.

The CDR3 loop is CASSPPNAWQPQHF. The CDR3, as DNA: TGTGCCAGCAGTCCCCCCAACGCTTGGCAGCCCCAGCATTTT. The V call is TRBV6-2 or TRBV6-3, the J call TRBJ1-5, with D unclear. V gave up 5 bases and J gave up 7 bases, with 15 bases separating them. The germline gives CDR1 MNHEY, CDR2 SVGEGT. CDR3 size: 14 residues.

The sample holds a few counts of this clonotype. The chain couples TRBV28 to TRBJ1-6, with 8 bases aligning to TRBD1. Losses at the gene ends were 6 bases for V and 8 bases for J; bases not matched to a gene: 9. The CDR3 sequence is 15 residues long. CDR1 MDHEN and CDR2 SYDVKM come from the germline V gene. The CDR3 region has the DNA TGTGCCAGCAGCATCCCGACAGGGGACGATTCACCCCTCCACTTT. It is translated as CASSIPTGDDSPLHF. Together with reference TRBV28 and TRBJ1-6, the CDR3 gives the full variable domain: DVKVTQSSRYLVKRTGEKVFLECVQDMDHENMFWYRQDPGLGLRLIYFSYDVKMKEKGDIPEGYSVSREKKERFSLILESASTNQTSMYLCASSIPTGDDSPLHFGNGTRLTVT.

The chain combines TRBV11-2 with TRBJ2-6; D tentatively reads TRBD1 or TRBD2 (5 bases each). This CDR3 contains 17 residues. CDR1 and CDR2 from the germline V gene are SGHAT and FQNNGV. The V end lost 6 bases, the J end lost 3 bases, and 18 bases lay between the germline ends. CDR3: CASRSPGRGFGANVLTF. CDR3 nucleotides: TGTGCCAGCAGGTCCCCGGGACGAGGGTTTGGGGCCAACGTCCTGACTTTC.